Listed here is a single T cell receptor beta chain. The antigen is undetermined. V lost 4 bases to trimming and J lost 7 bases, with 13 bases between them. This CDR3 is built from 13 residues. The germline CDR1 and CDR2 sequences are LGHDT and YNNKEL (reference sequence). This sample is part of a study of post-analysis software for immune sequencing data. The study's findings and limits: Five TRBV segments were significantly more frequent in patients than in controls. TRBV5-6, TRBV5-1 and TRBV20-1 were among these segments. F measure showed strong co-clustering of same-batch samples. For normalized Chao1 diversity, multiple sclerosis patients scored significantly lower than controls did.

Prepared libraries of TCR beta cDNA carried unique molecular identifiers. TCRdb called the PCR reads again in MiXCR, with one record for every CDR3 protein. Among around 180,000 distinct CDR3 sequences, 30% were seen once, and the ten largest hold around 1.5%. The sequenced sample was blood. V usage is TRBV3-1 and J usage is TRBJ2-5; the D is unclear. The sequence was obtained from a girl between 10 and 17 years old with multiple sclerosis. The CDR3 loop is CASSPWQAGTQYF. Here the CDR3 DNA reads TGTGCCAGCAGCCCGTGGCAGGCCGGGACCCAGTACTTC.